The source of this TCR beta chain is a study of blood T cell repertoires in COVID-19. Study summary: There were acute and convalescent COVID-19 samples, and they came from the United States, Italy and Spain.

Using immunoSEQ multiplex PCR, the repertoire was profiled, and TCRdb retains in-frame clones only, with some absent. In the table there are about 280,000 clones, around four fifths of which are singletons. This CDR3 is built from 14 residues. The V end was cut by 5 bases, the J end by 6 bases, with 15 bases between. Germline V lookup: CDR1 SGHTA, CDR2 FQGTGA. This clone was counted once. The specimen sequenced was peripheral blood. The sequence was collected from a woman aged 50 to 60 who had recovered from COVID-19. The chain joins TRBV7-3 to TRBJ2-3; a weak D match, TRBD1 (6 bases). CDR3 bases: TGTGCCAGCAGCCCAGACAGGCGCGGGGATACGCAGTATTTT. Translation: CASSPDRRGDTQYF.